These 8 T cell receptor beta chains share one sample of origin, sequenced in a study of neurological immune-mediated disorders. TCRdb recomputed calls from the 5' RACE reads with MiXCR, one row per CDR3 protein. The data hold about 59,000 distinct CDR3 sequences, with over 9.5% observed a single time. The sample was PBMCs. Receptors originate from a woman aged 55 to 70 with HTLV-1-associated myelopathy (HAM/TSP).

This clonotype was seen a few times. The germline gene is not matched at one end of the junction; a read error may be the cause. V gene TRBV7-9 combines with J gene TRBJ2-7; 8 nucleotides agree with TRBD2. The V gene's germline CDR1 is SEHNR and CDR2 FQNEAQ (reference sequence). There are 12 residues in the CDR3. This chain's CDR3 is CASNLAGHEQYF. The CDR3 DNA sequence: TGTGCCAGCAACTTAGCGGGACACGAGCAGTACTTC.

In this sample, this clonotype turned up many times. The chain recombines TRBV7-2 with TRBJ2-1; D perhaps matches TRBD2 (6 bases). V was clipped by 3 bases and J by 4 bases, with 10 bases between them. Germline loops: CDR1 SGHTA, CDR2 FQGNSA. The CDR3 spans 14 residues. The CDR3 reads CASSFSGAYNEQFF. CDR3 nucleotides: TGTGCCAGCAGCTTTAGCGGAGCTTACAATGAGCAGTTCTTC.

The gene calls are TRBV5-1 and TRBJ2-2; perhaps TRBD1 as D (6 bases). The CDR3 is 15 residues long. Germline CDR1 and CDR2: SGHRS and YFSETQ. Trimming removed 5 bases from V and 0 bases from J, with 11 bases in between. The CDR3 loop is CASRQAGANTGELFF. The CDR3 DNA is TGCGCCAGCAGACAGGCAGGGGCGAACACCGGGGAGCTGTTTTTT.

This clonotype was recorded many times. The chain uses TRBV28 and TRBJ2-7; D is unclear. The ends were cut back, 1 base at V and 3 bases at J, with 7 bases in the middle. The CDR3 is made up of 13 amino acids. The germline V gene has CDR1 MDHEN and CDR2 SYDVKM. The CDR3 bases are TGTGCCAGCAGTTTATCCGGCTTCTACGAGCAGTACTTC. Residues: CASSLSGFYEQYF.

This clonotype was picked up many times. V usage is TRBV7-9 and J usage is TRBJ1-4; 9 nucleotides align to TRBD1. The CDR3 length is 15 residues. The J segment lost 5 bases and the V segment lost 5 bases, leaving 6 bases of the junction unmatched. Germline V gene lookup returns CDR1 SEHNR and CDR2 FQNEAQ (reference sequence). CDR3 in DNA: TGTGCCAGCAGCCCGGGACAGGGACCAAATGAAAAACTGTTTTTT. It encodes CASSPGQGPNEKLFF.

This clonotype was counted ten times or more. This chain uses TRBV29-1 with TRBJ1-5; D is unclear. V lost 0 bases and J 4 bases, leaving 7 bases between the germline ends. Per germline, CDR1 SQVTM and CDR2 ANQGSEA. The CDR3 has 13 amino acids. This CDR3 reads CSVEEAPNQPQHF. The CDR3 DNA follows: TGCAGCGTTGAAGAGGCCCCAAATCAGCCCCAGCATTTT.

This clonotype showed up many times. The V call is TRBV25-1, the J call TRBJ2-3; 7 bases fit TRBD2. J lost 3 bases, V lost 3 bases, and 6 bases had no gene match. Germline V CDR1 and CDR2: MGHDK, SYGVNS. CDR3 size: 15 residues. CDR3 sequence: CASSDMVLATDTQYF. CDR3 sequence (DNA): TGTGCCAGCAGTGATATGGTACTAGCGACAGATACGCAGTATTTT.

In its sample, this clonotype was seen many times. The chain recombines TRBV20-1 with TRBJ1-5; D remains unclear. V lost 0 bases and J lost 5, with 8 bases in between. CDR1 and CDR2 from the germline V gene are DFQATT and SNEGSKA (reference sequence). This CDR3 is built from 13 residues. CDR3: CSARDGLDQPQHF. The CDR3 DNA reads TGCAGTGCTAGAGATGGGTTAGATCAGCCCCAGCATTTT.